A selection of T cell receptor beta chains follows, all from one sample in a study of blood T cell repertoires in COVID-19. Profiling relied on immunoSEQ multiplex PCR, and the TCRdb table lists in-frame clones only, not all of them. Of some 270,000 clones in the sample, roughly 87% were seen once. Material: peripheral blood. Receptors originate from a woman aged 40 to 49 who had recovered from COVID-19. Both conserved end residues are part of each CDR3. D genes are given only for firm matches. Some rows mark clone size as missing; the rest say once, few, many or name a class of expanded clone.

D	size	V	J	CDR3	DNA
TRBD1	-	TRBV6-5	TRBJ1-1	CASNFQGGNTEAFF	TGTGCCAGCAATTTTCAGGGGGGGAACACTGAAGCTTTCTTT
TRBD1	-	TRBV28	TRBJ1-4	CASGRGQGVEKLFF	TGTGCCAGCGGAAGGGGACAGGGGGTTGAAAAACTGTTTTTT
-	-	TRBV6-5	TRBJ2-7	CASRAAGSSYEQYF	TGTGCCAGCAGAGCTGCAGGGTCTAGTTACGAGCAGTACTTC
-	once	TRBV19	TRBJ2-1	CASLDSAGSSSYNEQFF	TGTGCCAGTTTGGATTCCGCGGGATCTAGCTCCTACAATGAGCAGTTCTTC
TRBD1	-	TRBV11-2	TRBJ1-1	CATAGQGNTEAFF	TGTGCCACCGCCGGACAGGGAAACACTGAAGCTTTCTTT
TRBD1	once	TRBV5-1	TRBJ1-1	CASSVLTGGEAFF	TGCGCCAGCAGCGTTCTAACAGGGGGTGAAGCTTTCTTT
TRBD2	once	TRBV29-1	TRBJ2-5	CSVVRNGRAAETQYF	TGCAGCGTTGTGAGAAACGGGAGGGCCGCGGAGACCCAGTACTTC
-	-	TRBV19	TRBJ2-7	CASSIQGYEQYF	TGTGCCAGTAGTATCCAGGGCTACGAGCAGTACTTC
-	-	TRBV6-5	TRBJ2-2	CASKSAGELFF	TGTGCCAGCAAAAGCGCCGGGGAGCTGTTTTTT
-	once	TRBV19	TRBJ2-3	CASSIGPWKRNTDTQYF	TGTGCCAGTAGTATAGGTCCGTGGAAGCGGAACACAGATACGCAGTATTTT
-	-	TRBV19	TRBJ2-1	CASSLQGGYNEQFF	TGTGCCAGTAGTCTCCAGGGGGGTTACAATGAGCAGTTCTTC
TRBD1	-	TRBV5-1	TRBJ2-2	CASGTGSTGELFF	TGCGCCAGCGGGACAGGGTCAACCGGGGAGCTGTTTTTT
-	-	TRBV5-1	TRBJ2-2	CASSAGTITGELFF	TGCGCCAGCAGCGCCGGGACAATCACCGGGGAGCTGTTTTTT
TRBD2	few	TRBV7-3	TRBJ2-5	CASSLGLAGGEETQYF	TGTGCCAGCAGCTTAGGGCTAGCGGGGGGCGAGGAGACCCAGTACTTC
TRBD2	-	TRBV9	TRBJ2-2	CASSGGLAGGITGELFF	TGTGCCAGCAGCGGCGGACTAGCGGGAGGTATCACCGGGGAGCTGTTTTTT
TRBD1	-	TRBV4-1	TRBJ2-7	CASSLTPGQGNYEQYF	TGCGCCAGCAGCCTGACCCCGGGACAGGGAAACTACGAGCAGTACTTC
TRBD1	-	TRBV2	TRBJ2-7	CASAGQGAYEQYF	TGTGCCAGCGCTGGGCAGGGGGCCTACGAGCAGTACTTC
-	-	TRBV5-4	TRBJ2-5	CASSFSGGETQYF	TGTGCCAGCAGCTTCTCAGGGGGGGAGACCCAGTACTTC
TRBD1	-	TRBV5-4	TRBJ1-2	CASSPQGQVNYGYTF	TGTGCCAGCAGCCCCCAGGGACAGGTTAACTATGGCTACACCTTC
-	-	TRBV7-2	TRBJ2-2	CASSLGGAGELFF	TGTGCCAGCAGCTTAGGGGGGGCCGGGGAGCTGTTTTTT
TRBD1	-	TRBV4-1	TRBJ1-4	CASSPQGGRGNEKLFF	TGCGCCAGCAGCCCTCAGGGGGGCAGGGGAAATGAAAAACTGTTTTTT
TRBD1	-	TRBV15	TRBJ1-2	CATSRAVGRGIYGYTF	TGTGCCACCAGCAGAGCGGTCGGCAGGGGGATCTATGGCTACACCTTC
TRBD2	-	TRBV18	TRBJ2-2	CASSPMVLAGNTGELFF	TGTGCCAGCTCACCTATGGTACTAGCGGGGAACACCGGGGAGCTGTTTTTT
TRBD2	-	TRBV15	TRBJ2-4	CATSRVSSGNIQYF	TGTGCCACCAGCAGAGTGTCTAGCGGAAACATTCAGTACTTC
-	-	TRBV20-1	TRBJ2-3	CSAPRGDTQYF	TGCAGTGCTCCCCGGGGTGATACGCAGTATTTT
-	-	TRBV4-1	TRBJ1-1	CASSQVGDNTEAFF	TGCGCCAGCAGCCAAGTCGGGGATAACACTGAAGCTTTCTTT
-	-	TRBV27	TRBJ1-1	CASRYGSLGTEAFF	TGTGCCAGCAGATATGGGAGCCTAGGCACTGAAGCTTTCTTT
TRBD1	-	TRBV5-1	TRBJ2-1	CASSLEGAHNEQFF	TGCGCCAGCAGCTTGGAGGGGGCCCACAATGAGCAGTTCTTC
TRBD1	-	TRBV28	TRBJ2-4	CASSPGGQAQNIQYF	TGTGCCAGCAGTCCAGGGGGACAGGCCCAAAACATTCAGTACTTC
-	-	TRBV4-1	TRBJ2-7	CASSQVARGVNEQYF	TGCGCCAGCAGCCAAGTAGCCCGGGGTGTTAACGAGCAGTACTTC
TRBD2	-	TRBV9	TRBJ2-5	CASSPWTSGEETQYF	TGTGCCAGCAGCCCGTGGACTAGCGGGGAAGAGACCCAGTACTTC
-	-	TRBV2	TRBJ1-6	CASSGGTSSSPLHF	TGTGCCAGCAGTGGGGGGACATCTAGTTCACCCCTCCACTTT
-	-	TRBV23-1	TRBJ2-3	CATPQPGEVPDTQYF	TGCGCCACCCCTCAACCTGGGGAGGTGCCGGATACGCAGTATTTT
-	-	TRBV19	TRBJ1-4	CASSWGQEEKLFF	TGTGCCAGTAGTTGGGGGCAAGAGGAAAAACTGTTTTTT
TRBD2	-	TRBV29-1	TRBJ2-1	CSVSRLAEYNEQFF	TGCAGCGTATCTAGACTAGCAGAATACAATGAGCAGTTCTTC
TRBD2	-	TRBV10-3	TRBJ2-1	CAIRTGTSGSGEQFF	TGTGCCATCAGGACCGGGACTAGCGGGAGTGGTGAGCAGTTCTTC
TRBD2	-	TRBV9	TRBJ2-5	CASSDSLTSGGETQYF	TGTGCCAGCAGCGACTCATTGACTAGCGGGGGGGAGACCCAGTACTTC
TRBD1	-	TRBV7-7	TRBJ2-2	CASSSPTGLDTGELFF	TGTGCCAGCAGCTCCCCGACAGGGTTGGACACCGGGGAGCTGTTTTTT
-	-	TRBV11-2	TRBJ1-1	CASRQPGRGTEAFF	TGTGCCAGCAGACAGCCGGGGCGGGGGACTGAAGCTTTCTTT
-	-	TRBV7-9	TRBJ1-2	CASSLEGWGYTF	TGTGCCAGCAGCTTGGAGGGGTGGGGCTACACCTTC
TRBD1	-	TRBV27	TRBJ2-3	CASTDRFTDTQYF	TGTGCCAGCACGGACAGGTTCACAGATACGCAGTATTTT
TRBD2	once	TRBV5-1	TRBJ2-3	CASSLDGGLPDTQYF	TGCGCCAGCAGCTTGGACGGGGGGTTGCCAGATACGCAGTATTTT
-	-	TRBV19	TRBJ1-1	CASSRFAGLEAFF	TGTGCCAGTAGTAGATTCGCAGGGCTAGAAGCTTTCTTT
-	-	TRBV6-5	TRBJ1-4	CASSYDGGRNEKLFF	TGTGCCAGCAGTTACGACGGTGGGAGGAATGAAAAACTGTTTTTT
TRBD1	once	TRBV6-5	TRBJ1-4	CASSQGASNEKLFF	TGTGCCAGCAGTCAGGGGGCCTCTAATGAAAAACTGTTTTTT
-	-	TRBV7-8	TRBJ2-1	CASSLVGGLRHNEQFF	TGTGCCAGCAGCTTAGTTGGCGGGCTAAGACACAATGAGCAGTTCTTC
-	-	TRBV11-2	TRBJ2-1	CASSLPPENNEQFF	TGTGCCAGCAGCTTACCCCCGGAGAACAATGAGCAGTTCTTC
TRBD1	few	TRBV28	TRBJ1-4	CARPGQVNEKLFF	TGTGCCAGACCGGGACAGGTTAATGAAAAACTGTTTTTT
-	-	TRBV28	TRBJ1-4	CASSFKPNEKLFF	TGTGCCAGCAGTTTTAAGCCTAATGAAAAACTGTTTTTT
TRBD1	-	TRBV19	TRBJ2-2	CASSPWGTGENTGELFF	TGTGCCAGTAGTCCTTGGGGGACAGGGGAGAACACCGGGGAGCTGTTTTTT
-	-	TRBV6-5	TRBJ1-6	CASSYDPDGTLHF	TGTGCCAGCAGTTACGATCCTGACGGGACCCTCCACTTT
-	-	TRBV6-6	TRBJ2-4	CASSHYPGLAKNIQYF	TGTGCCAGCAGTCATTATCCGGGACTAGCCAAAAACATTCAGTACTTC
TRBD1	-	TRBV24-1	TRBJ2-1	CATTSPGQGANEQFF	TGTGCCACCACAAGCCCGGGACAGGGGGCGAATGAGCAGTTCTTC
-	-	TRBV30	TRBJ1-2	CAWSRDSWDYGYTF	TGTGCCTGGAGTCGGGACTCCTGGGACTATGGCTACACCTTC